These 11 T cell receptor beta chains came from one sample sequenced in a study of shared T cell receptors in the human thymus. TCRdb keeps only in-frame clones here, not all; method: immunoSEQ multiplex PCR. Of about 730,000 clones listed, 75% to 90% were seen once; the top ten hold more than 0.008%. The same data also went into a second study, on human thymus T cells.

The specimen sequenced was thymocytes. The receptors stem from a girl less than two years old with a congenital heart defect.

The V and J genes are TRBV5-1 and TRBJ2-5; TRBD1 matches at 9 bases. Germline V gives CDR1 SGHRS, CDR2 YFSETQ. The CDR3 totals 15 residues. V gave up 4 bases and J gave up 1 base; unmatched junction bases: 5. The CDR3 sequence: CASSDRTGAQETQYF. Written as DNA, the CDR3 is TGCGCCAGCAGCGACAGGACAGGGGCCCAAGAGACCCAGTACTTC.

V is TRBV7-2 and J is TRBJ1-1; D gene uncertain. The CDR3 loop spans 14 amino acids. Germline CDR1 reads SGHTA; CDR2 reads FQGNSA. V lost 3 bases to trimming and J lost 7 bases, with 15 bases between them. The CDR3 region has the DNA TGTGCCAGCAGCTTCTCCGCCGAAGCCTATGAAGCTTTCTTT. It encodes CASSFSAEAYEAFF.

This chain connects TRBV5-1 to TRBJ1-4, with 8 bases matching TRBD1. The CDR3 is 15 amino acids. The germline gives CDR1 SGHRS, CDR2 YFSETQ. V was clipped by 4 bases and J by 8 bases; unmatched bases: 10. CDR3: CASSRGDRRGEKLFF. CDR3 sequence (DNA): TGCGCCAGCAGCCGGGGGGACAGGCGAGGGGAAAAACTGTTTTTT.

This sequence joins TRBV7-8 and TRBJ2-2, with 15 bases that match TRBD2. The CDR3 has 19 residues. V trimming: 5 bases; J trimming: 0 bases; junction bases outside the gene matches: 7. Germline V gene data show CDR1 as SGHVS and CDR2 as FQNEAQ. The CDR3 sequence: CASSPPGLAGGTNTGELFF. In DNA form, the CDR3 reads TGTGCCAGCAGCCCGCCGGGACTAGCGGGGGGAACGAACACCGGGGAGCTGTTTTTT.

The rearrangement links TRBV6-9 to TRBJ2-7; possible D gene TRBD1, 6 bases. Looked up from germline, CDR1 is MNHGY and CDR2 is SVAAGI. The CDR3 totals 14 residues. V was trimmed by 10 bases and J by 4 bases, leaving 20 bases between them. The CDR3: CATKYTGFGYEQYF. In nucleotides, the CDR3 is TGTGCCACCAAATACACAGGGTTTGGGTACGAGCAGTACTTC.

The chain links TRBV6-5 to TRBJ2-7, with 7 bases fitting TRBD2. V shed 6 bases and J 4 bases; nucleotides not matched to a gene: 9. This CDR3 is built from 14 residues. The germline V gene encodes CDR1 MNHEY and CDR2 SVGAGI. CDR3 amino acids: CASSRGEAGYEQYF. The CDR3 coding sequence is TGTGCCAGCAGCCGGGGCGAAGCGGGATACGAGCAGTACTTC.

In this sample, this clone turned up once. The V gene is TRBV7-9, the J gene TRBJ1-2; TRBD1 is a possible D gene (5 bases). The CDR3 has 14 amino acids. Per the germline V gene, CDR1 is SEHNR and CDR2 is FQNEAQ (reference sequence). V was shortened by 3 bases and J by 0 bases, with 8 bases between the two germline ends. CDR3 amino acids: CASSFDSPNYGYTF. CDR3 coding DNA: TGTGCCAGCAGCTTCGACAGCCCTAACTATGGCTACACCTTC.

DNA for the CDR3: TGTGCCAGCAGCCAAGGCCTCCAGGAAGGGGACTGGGGCTACACCTTC. Its translation: CASSQGLQEGDWGYTF. The chain recombines TRBV7-9 with TRBJ1-2, with D maybe TRBD1 (5 bases). The CDR3 length is 16 residues. The germline V gene encodes CDR1 SEHNR and CDR2 FQNEAQ (reference sequence). V was clipped by 5 bases and J by 8 bases, with 24 bases between them. The complete variable domain, with remaining parts taken from reference TRBV7-9 and TRBJ1-2, reads DTGVSQNPRHKITKRGQNVTFRCDPISEHNRLYWYRQTLGQGPEFLTYFQNEAQLEKSRLLSDRFSAERPKGSFSTLEIQRTEQGDSAMYLCASSQGLQEGDWGYTFGSGTRLTVV.

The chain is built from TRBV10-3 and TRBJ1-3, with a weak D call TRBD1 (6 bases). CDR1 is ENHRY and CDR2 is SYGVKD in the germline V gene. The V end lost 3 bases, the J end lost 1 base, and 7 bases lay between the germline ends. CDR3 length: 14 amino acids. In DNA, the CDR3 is TGTGCCATCAGTGAAGGGGGATCTGGAAACACCATATATTTT. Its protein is CAISEGGSGNTIYF.

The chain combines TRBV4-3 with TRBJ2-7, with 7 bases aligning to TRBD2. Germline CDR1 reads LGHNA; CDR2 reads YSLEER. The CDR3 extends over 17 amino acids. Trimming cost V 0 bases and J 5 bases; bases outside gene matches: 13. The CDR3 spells CASSQELIGAGRDEQYF. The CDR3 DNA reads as TGCGCCAGCAGCCAAGAACTTATCGGCGCAGGGAGGGACGAGCAGTACTTC.

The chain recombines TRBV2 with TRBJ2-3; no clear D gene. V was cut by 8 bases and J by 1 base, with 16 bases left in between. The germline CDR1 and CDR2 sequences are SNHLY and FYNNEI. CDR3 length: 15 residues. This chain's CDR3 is CASLVMRGGTDTQYF. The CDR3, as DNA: TGTGCCAGCCTCGTAATGCGTGGAGGCACAGATACGCAGTATTTT.